This T cell receptor (beta chain) was retrieved from a study of shared clonotypes between healthy human individuals. The CDR3 is 16 residues long. The germline gives CDR1 MNHNS, CDR2 SASEGT. Trimming removed 2 bases at V and 2 bases at J, with 14 bases between. Study conclusions and caveats: Sharing of clonotypes among donors was expected to vary with sequencing depth. Apart from blood, nothing was sampled; tissue repertoires likely differ.

Negatively enriched CD4+ T cells were divided by CD45RA into naive and memory. Here immunoSEQ multiplex PCR was the method, and the copy in TCRdb shows in-frame clones only, minus some. The repertoire holds approximately 2.4 million clones, approximately 95% seen once, with more than 0.1% in the top ten. To note about this clone: Its antigen is undetermined.

Material for sequencing was naive CD4+ T cells sorted from blood. As for subset: CD45RA+ positively selected. This sequence was found in a man aged 18-30 years in good health. This chain uses TRBV6-1 with TRBJ2-3; D might be TRBD1 (7 bases). The CDR3 loop is CASSEYRQGLTDTQYF. DNA of the CDR3: TGTGCCAGCAGTGAATACAGACAGGGACTCACAGATACGCAGTATTTT.